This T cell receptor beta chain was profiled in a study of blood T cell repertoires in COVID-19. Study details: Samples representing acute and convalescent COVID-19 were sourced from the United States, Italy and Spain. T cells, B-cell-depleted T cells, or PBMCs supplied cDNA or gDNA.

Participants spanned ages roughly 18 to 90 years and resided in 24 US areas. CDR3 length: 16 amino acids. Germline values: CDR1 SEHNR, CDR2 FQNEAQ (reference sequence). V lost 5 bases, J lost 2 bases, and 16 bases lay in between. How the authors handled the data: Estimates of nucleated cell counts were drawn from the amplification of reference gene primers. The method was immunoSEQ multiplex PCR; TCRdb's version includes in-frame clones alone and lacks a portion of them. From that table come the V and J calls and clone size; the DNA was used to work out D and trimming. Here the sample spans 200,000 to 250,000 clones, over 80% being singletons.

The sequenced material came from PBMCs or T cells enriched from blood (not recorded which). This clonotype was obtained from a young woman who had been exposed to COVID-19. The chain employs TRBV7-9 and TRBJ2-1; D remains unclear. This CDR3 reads CASSQTAGITYNEQFF. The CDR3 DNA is TGTGCCAGCAGCCAGACGGCAGGAATTACCTACAATGAGCAGTTCTTC.